This T cell receptor (beta chain) stems from a study of tumor-infiltrating lymphocytes in localized non-small cell lung cancer. Study-level findings and limits: Not all patients were TCR sequenced, owing to tissue quantity. Different pieces of the same tissue were used for each assay.

With regard to this clone: The target antigen is unknown.

Measured with immunoSEQ multiplex PCR; TCRdb has only the in-frame clones, and not every one. The sample shows fewer than 15,000 clones, 60% to 80% of them seen only once. Trimming cost V 5 bases and J 1 base, with 9 bases left between them. The CDR3 totals 13 residues. Germline CDR1 and CDR2: MNHEY and SMNVEV (reference sequence). The rearrangement links TRBV27 to TRBJ2-7; possibly TRBD1 for D (5 bases). The TCR comes from a human donor with non-small cell lung cancer. Specimen: uninvolved lung tissue not adjacent to the tumor. This CDR3 is CASSPRQSYEQYF. CDR3 DNA: TGTGCCAGCAGTCCCAGACAGTCCTACGAGCAGTACTTC.